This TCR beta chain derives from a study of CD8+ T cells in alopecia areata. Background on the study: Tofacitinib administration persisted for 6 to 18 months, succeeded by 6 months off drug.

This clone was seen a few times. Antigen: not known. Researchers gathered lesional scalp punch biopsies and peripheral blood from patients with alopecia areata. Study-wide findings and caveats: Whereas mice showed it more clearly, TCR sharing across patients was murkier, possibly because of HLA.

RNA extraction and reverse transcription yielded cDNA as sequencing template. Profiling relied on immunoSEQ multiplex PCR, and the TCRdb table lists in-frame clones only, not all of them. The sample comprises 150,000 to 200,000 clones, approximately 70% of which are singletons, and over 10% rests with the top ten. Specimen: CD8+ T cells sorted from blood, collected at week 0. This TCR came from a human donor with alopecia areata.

The CDR3, as DNA: TGTGCCTGGTCAACTGGGACAGGGACCTCTGGAAACACCATATATTTT. This gives the protein CAWSTGTGTSGNTIYF. The chain uses TRBV30 and TRBJ1-3, with 9 bases matching TRBD1. The germline V gene encodes CDR1 GTSNPN and CDR2 SVGIG (reference sequence). The V segment lost 5 bases and the J segment 0 bases; nucleotides outside the gene matches: 8. The CDR3 contains 16 residues.